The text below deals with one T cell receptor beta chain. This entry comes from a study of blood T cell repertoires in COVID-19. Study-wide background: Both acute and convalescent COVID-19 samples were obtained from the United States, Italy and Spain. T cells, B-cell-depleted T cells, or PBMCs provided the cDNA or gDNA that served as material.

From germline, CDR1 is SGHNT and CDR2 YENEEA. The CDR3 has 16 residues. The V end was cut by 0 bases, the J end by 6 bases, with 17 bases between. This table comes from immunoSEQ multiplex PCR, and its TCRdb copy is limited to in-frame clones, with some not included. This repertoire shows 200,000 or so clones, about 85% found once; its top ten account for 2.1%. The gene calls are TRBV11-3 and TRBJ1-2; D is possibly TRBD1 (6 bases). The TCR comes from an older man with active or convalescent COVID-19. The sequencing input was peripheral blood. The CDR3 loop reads CASSLEGGVFGDGYTF. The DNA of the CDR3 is TGTGCCAGCAGCTTAGAAGGGGGTGTCTTCGGAGATGGCTACACCTTC.